The present entry profiles one T cell receptor (beta chain) with its context. CDR1 is DFQATT, CDR2 SNEGSKA, per germline (reference sequence). The V and J ends lost 6 bases and 4 bases, in that order; junction bases with no gene match: 10. The CDR3 is 15 residues long. PCR was performed a second time for about 7 to 11 cycles using a sample-barcoded 5' primer and a J-beta primer mix. Tagging of each cDNA molecule was performed by a template-switch adaptor with 12 random nucleotides. TCRdb analysed the 5' RACE reads with MiXCR anew, one entry per CDR3 protein. Among some 780,000 distinct CDR3 sequences listed, roughly three fifths were seen once. This sample was included in a study of blood T cells in healthy people across ages.

This clonotype was sampled from a man aged 35 to 55 in good health. What was sequenced was blood. J is TRBJ2-7 and V is TRBV20-1, with 12 bases matching TRBD2. The CDR3 spells CSAAASTSGSYEQYF. Written as DNA, the CDR3 is TGCAGTGCGGCCGCATCGACTAGCGGGAGTTACGAGCAGTACTTC.